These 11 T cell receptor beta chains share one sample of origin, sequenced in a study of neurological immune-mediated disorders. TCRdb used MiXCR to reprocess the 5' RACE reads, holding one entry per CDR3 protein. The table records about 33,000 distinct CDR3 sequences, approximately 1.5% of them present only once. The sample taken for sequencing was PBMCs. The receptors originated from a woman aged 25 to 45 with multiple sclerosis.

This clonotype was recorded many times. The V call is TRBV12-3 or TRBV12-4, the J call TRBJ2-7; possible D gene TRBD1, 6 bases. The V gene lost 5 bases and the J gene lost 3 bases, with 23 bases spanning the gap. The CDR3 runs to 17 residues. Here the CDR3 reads CASSPRVDSGSLYEQYF. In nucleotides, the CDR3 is TGTGCCAGCAGTCCCCGCGTGGACAGCGGTTCTCTCTACGAGCAGTACTTC.

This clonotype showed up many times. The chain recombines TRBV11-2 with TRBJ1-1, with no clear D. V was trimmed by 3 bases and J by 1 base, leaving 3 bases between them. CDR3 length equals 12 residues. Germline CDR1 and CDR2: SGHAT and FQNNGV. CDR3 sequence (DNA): TGTGCCAGCAGCTTTCCGAACACTGAAGCTTTCTTT. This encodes CASSFPNTEAFF. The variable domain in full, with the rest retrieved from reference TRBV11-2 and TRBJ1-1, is EAGVAQSPRYKIIEKRQSVAFWCNPISGHATLYWYQQILGQGPKLLIQFQNNGVVDDSQLPKDRFSAERLKGVDSTLKIQPAKLEDSAVYLCASSFPNTEAFFGQGTRLTVV.

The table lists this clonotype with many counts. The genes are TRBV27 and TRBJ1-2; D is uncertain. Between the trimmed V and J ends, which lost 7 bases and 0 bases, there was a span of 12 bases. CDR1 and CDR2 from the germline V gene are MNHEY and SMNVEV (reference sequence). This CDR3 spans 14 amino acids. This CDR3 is CASTAGLPNYGYTF. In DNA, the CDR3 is TGTGCCAGCACAGCAGGTTTACCTAACTATGGCTACACCTTC.

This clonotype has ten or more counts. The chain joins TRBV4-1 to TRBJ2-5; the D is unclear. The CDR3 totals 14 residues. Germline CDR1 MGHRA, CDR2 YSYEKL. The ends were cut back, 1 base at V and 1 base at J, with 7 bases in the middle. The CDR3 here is CASSQGSPQETQYF. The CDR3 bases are TGCGCCAGCAGCCAAGGATCGCCCCAAGAGACCCAGTACTTC.

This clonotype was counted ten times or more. The DNA of the CDR3 is TGTGCCAGCAGCTCCGTTGCCGGGACAGGTGTTAGCTCTGGGGCCAACGTCCTGACTTTC. As protein: CASSSVAGTGVSSGANVLTF. The J gene is TRBJ2-6, the V gene TRBV6-5, with 8 bases matching TRBD1. CDR1 is MNHEY, CDR2 SVGAGI, per germline. V dropped 6 bases and J dropped 0; count of bases not matched to a gene: 16. The CDR3 length is 20 residues.

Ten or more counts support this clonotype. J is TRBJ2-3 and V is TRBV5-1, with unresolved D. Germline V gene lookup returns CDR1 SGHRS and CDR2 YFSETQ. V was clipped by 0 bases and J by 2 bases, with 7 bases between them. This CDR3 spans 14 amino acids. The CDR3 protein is CASSLGEATDTQYF. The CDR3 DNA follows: TGCGCCAGCAGCTTGGGAGAAGCCACAGATACGCAGTATTTT.

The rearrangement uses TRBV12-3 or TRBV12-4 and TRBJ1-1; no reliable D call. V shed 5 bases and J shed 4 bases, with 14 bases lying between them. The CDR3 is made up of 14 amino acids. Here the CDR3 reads CASSLHPAGTEAFF. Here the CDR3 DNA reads TGTGCCAGCAGTCTCCATCCGGCAGGCACTGAAGCTTTCTTT.

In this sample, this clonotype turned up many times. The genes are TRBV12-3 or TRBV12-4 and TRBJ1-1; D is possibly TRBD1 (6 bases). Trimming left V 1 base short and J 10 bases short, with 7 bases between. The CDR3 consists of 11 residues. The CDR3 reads CASSLGGGAFF. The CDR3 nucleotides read TGTGCCAGCAGTTTAGGAGGGGGAGCTTTCTTT.

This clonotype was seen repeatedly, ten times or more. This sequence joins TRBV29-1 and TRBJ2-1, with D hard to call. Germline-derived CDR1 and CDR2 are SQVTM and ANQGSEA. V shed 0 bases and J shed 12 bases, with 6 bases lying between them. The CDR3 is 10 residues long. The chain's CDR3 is CSVEDHWQFF. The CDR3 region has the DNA TGCAGCGTTGAAGATCATTGGCAGTTCTTC.

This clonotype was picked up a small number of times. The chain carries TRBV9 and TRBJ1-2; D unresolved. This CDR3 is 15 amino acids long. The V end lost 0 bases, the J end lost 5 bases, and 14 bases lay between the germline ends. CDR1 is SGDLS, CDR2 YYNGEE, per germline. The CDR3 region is CASSVGPNNPYGYTF. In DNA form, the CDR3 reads TGTGCCAGCAGCGTAGGACCAAATAACCCATATGGCTACACCTTC.

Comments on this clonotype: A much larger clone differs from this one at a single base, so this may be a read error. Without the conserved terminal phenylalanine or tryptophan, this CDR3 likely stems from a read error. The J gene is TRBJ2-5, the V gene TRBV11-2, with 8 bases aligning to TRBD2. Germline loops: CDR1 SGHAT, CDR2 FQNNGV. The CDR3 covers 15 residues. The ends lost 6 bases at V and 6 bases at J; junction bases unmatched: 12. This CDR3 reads CASRPPGGPIQTQYC. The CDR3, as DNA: TGTGCCAGCAGGCCTCCGGGGGGGCCAATCCAGACCCAGTACTGC.